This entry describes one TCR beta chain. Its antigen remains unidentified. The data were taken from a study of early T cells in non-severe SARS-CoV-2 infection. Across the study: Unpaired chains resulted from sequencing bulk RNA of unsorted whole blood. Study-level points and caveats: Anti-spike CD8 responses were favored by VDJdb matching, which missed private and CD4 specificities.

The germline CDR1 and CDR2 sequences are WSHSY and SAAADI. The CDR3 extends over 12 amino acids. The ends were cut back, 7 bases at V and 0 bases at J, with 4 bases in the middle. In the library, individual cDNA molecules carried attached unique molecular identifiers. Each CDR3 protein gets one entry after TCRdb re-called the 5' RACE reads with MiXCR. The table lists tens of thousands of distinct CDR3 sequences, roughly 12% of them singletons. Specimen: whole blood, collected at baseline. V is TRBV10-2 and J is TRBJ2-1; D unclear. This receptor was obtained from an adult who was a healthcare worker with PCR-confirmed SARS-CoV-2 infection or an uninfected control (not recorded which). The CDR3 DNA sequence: TGCGCCAGCATCAGCTCCTACAATGAGCAGTTCTTC. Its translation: CASISSYNEQFF.